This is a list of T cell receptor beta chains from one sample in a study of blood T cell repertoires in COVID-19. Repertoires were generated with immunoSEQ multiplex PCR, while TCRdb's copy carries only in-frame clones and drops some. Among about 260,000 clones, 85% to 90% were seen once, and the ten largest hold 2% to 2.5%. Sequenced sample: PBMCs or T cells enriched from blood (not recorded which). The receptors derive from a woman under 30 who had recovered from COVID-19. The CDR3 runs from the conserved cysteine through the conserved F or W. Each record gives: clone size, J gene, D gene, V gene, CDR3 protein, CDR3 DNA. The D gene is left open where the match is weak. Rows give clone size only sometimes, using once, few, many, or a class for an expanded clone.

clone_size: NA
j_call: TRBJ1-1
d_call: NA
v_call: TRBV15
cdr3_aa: CATSRGNMRRRVNTEAFF
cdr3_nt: TGTGCCACCAGCAGGGGAAATATGAGGCGCAGGGTGAACACTGAAGCTTTCTTT

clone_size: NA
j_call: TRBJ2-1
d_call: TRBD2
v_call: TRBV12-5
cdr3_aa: CASRLGAGGLDEQFF
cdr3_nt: TGTGCTAGTCGTTTGGGAGCGGGGGGGCTCGATGAGCAGTTCTTC

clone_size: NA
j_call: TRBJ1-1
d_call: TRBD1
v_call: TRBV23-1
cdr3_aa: CASSQSKRGQGTEAFF
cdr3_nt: TGCGCCAGCAGTCAATCGAAGAGGGGGCAGGGTACTGAAGCTTTCTTT

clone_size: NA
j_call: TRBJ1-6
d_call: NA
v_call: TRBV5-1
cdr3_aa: CASSLGEASSPLHF
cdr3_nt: TGCGCCAGCAGCTTGGGGGAGGCGAGTTCACCCCTCCACTTT

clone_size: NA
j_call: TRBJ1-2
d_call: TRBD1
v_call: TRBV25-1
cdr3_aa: CASSVGQRYGYTF
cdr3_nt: TGTGCCAGCAGTGTGGGACAGAGATATGGCTACACCTTC

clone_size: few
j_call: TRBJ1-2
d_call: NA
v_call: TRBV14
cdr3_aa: CASSQTRSGSSNYGYTF
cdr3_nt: TGTGCCAGCAGCCAAACACGTTCGGGATCCTCAAACTATGGCTACACCTTC

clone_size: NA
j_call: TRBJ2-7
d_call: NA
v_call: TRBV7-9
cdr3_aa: CASSPAADYEQYF
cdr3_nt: TGTGCCAGCAGCCCCGCAGCGGATTACGAGCAGTACTTC

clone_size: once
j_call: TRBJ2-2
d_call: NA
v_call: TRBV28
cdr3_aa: CASSSRAQPTGELFF
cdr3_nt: TGTGCCAGCAGTTCCAGGGCCCAGCCCACCGGGGAGCTGTTTTTT

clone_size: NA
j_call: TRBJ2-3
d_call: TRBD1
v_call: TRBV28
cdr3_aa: CASSSPGTGRQKYF
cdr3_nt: TGTGCCAGCAGTTCCCCCGGGACAGGGAGGCAAAAGTATTTT

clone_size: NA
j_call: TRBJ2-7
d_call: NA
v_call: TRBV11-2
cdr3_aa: CASSLGGGYEQYF
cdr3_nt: TGTGCCAGCAGCTTAGGAGGTGGCTACGAGCAGTACTTC

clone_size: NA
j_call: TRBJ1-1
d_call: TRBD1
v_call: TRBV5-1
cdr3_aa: CASSLVPGQINTEAFF
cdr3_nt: TGCGCCAGCAGCTTGGTTCCGGGACAGATAAACACTGAAGCTTTCTTT

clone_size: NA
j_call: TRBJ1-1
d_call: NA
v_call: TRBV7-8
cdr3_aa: CASSLGSGWVTEAFF
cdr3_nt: TGTGCCAGCAGCTTAGGGTCAGGGTGGGTCACTGAAGCTTTCTTT

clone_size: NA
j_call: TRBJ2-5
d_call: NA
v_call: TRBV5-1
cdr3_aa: CATTEGGGGQETQYF
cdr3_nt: TGCGCCACCACCGAAGGGGGGGGAGGTCAAGAGACCCAGTACTTC

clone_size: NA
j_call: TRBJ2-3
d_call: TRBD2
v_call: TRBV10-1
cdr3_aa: CASSYQLRGADTQYF
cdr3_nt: TGCGCCAGCAGTTACCAGCTCCGGGGGGCAGATACGCAGTATTTT

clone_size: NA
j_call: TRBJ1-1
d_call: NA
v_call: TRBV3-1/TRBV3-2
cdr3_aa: CASSLGLEAFF
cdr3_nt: TGTGCCAGCAGCTTGGGCCTCGAAGCTTTCTTT

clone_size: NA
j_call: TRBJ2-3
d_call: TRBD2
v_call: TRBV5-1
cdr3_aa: CASSGTSARTDTQYF
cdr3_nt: TGCGCCAGCAGCGGGACTAGCGCCAGGACAGATACGCAGTATTTT

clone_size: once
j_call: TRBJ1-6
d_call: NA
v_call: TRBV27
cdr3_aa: CASSQLTDSPLHF
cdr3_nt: TGTGCCAGCAGTCAATTGACAGATTCACCCCTCCACTTT

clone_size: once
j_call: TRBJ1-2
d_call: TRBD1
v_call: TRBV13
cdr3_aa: CASSFRDRLFDYGYTF
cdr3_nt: TGTGCCAGCAGCTTCCGGGACAGGCTATTCGACTATGGCTACACCTTC

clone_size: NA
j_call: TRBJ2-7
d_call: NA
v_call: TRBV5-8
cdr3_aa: CASSLHYEQYF
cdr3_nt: TGTGCCAGCAGCTTGCACTACGAGCAGTACTTC

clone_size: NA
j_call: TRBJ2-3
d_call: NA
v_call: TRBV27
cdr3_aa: CASSRASPDTQYF
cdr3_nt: TGTGCCAGCAGCCGCGCGAGCCCAGATACGCAGTATTTT

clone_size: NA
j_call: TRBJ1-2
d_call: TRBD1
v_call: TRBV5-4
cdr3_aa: CASRGQKDNYGYTF
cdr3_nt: TGTGCCAGCAGGGGACAGAAAGATAACTATGGCTACACCTTC

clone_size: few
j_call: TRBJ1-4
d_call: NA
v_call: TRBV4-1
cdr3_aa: CASSQGGTANEKLFF
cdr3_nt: TGCGCCAGCAGCCAGGGGGGGACCGCTAATGAAAAACTGTTTTTT

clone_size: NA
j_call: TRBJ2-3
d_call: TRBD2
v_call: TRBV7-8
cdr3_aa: CASSLAIEASGTDTQYF
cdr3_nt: TGTGCCAGCAGCTTAGCGATTGAGGCTAGCGGAACAGATACGCAGTATTTT

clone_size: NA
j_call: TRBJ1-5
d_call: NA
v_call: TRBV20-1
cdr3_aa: CSASPPGSQYQPQHF
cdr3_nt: TGCAGTGCTAGTCCCCCCGGGAGCCAATATCAGCCCCAGCATTTT

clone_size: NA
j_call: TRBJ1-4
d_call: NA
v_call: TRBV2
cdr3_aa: CASSVFDEKLFF
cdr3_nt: TGTGCCAGCTCAGTCTTCGATGAAAAACTGTTTTTT

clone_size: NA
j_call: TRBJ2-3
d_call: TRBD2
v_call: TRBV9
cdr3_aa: CASTRRGSTDTQYF
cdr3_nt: TGTGCCAGCACCAGGCGGGGGAGCACAGATACGCAGTATTTT

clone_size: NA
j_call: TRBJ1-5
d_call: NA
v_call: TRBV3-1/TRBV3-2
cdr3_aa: CASSQDAGSNQPQHF
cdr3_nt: TGTGCCAGCAGCCAAGACGCAGGGAGCAATCAGCCCCAGCATTTT

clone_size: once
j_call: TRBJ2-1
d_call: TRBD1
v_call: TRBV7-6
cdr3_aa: CASSSWTGTYNEQFF
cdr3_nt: TGTGCCAGCAGCTCGTGGACAGGGACCTACAATGAGCAGTTCTTC

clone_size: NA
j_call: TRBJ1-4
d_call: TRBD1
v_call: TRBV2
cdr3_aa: CASCPTGAWEKLFF
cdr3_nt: TGTGCCAGCTGCCCGACAGGGGCATGGGAAAAACTGTTTTTT

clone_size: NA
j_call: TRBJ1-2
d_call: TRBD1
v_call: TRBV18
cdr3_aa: CASSPSDQGGGYGYTF
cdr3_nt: TGTGCCAGCTCACCCTCCGATCAGGGGGGAGGCTATGGCTACACCTTC

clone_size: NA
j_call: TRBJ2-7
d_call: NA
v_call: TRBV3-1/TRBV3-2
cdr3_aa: CASSQGGKVSYEQYF
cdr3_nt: TGTGCCAGCAGCCAAGGCGGGAAAGTCTCCTACGAGCAGTACTTC

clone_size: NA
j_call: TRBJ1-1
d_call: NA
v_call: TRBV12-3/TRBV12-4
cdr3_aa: CASSLAQAVEAFF
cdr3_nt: TGTGCCAGCAGTTTAGCACAGGCGGTTGAAGCTTTCTTT

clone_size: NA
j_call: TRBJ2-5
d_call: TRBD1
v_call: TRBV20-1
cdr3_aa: CSASDRGTQETQYF
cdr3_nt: TGCAGTGCTAGTGACAGGGGTACTCAAGAGACCCAGTACTTC

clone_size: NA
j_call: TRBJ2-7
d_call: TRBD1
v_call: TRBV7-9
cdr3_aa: CASSPGTGSHEQYF
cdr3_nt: TGTGCCAGCAGCCCCGGGACAGGCTCCCACGAGCAGTACTTC

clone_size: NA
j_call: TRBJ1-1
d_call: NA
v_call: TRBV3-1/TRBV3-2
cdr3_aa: CASSQVVGGTEAFF
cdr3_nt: TGTGCCAGCAGCCAAGTGGTCGGGGGCACTGAAGCTTTCTTT

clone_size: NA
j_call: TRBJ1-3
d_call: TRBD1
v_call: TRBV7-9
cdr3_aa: CASSLGTGSGNTIYF
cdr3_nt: TGTGCCAGCAGCTTAGGGACAGGCTCTGGAAACACCATATATTTT

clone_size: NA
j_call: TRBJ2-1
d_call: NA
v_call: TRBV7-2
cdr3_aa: CASNRRGDEQFF
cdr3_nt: TGTGCCAGCAACCGTCGAGGCGATGAGCAGTTCTTC

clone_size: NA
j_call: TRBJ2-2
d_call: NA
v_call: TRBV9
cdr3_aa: CASSPRGAANTGELFF
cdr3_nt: TGTGCCAGCAGCCCCCGTGGAGCAGCGAACACCGGGGAGCTGTTTTTT

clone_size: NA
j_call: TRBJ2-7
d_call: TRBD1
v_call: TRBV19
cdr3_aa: CASSIQTGESYEQYF
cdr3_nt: TGTGCCAGTAGTATACAGACAGGGGAATCCTACGAGCAGTACTTC

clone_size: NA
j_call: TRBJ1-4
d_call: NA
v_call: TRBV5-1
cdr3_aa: CASSIQATNEKLFF
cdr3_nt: TGCGCCAGCAGCATACAAGCAACTAATGAAAAACTGTTTTTT

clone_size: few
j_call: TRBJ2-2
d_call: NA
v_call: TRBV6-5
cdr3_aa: CASSRGVNTGELFF
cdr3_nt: TGTGCCAGCAGTCGCGGGGTGAACACCGGGGAGCTGTTTTTT

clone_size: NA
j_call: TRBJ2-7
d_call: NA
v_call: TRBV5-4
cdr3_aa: CASSLDIVEQYF
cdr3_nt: TGTGCCAGCAGCTTGGATATCGTGGAGCAGTACTTC

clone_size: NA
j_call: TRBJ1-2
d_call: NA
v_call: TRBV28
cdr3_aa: CASGGGAYGYTF
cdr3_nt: TGTGCCAGCGGAGGAGGGGCCTATGGCTACACCTTC

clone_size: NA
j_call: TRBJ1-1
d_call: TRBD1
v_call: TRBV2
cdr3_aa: CASSLDRGMNTEAFF
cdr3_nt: TGTGCCAGCAGTCTTGACAGGGGAATGAACACTGAAGCTTTCTTT

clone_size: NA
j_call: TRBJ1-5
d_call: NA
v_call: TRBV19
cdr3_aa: CASSTGGGAGLHSNQPQHF
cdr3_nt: TGTGCCAGTAGCACTGGGGGAGGCGCGGGGTTGCATAGCAATCAGCCCCAGCATTTT

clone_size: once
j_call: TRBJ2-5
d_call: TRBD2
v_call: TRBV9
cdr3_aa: CASSVGSSGGETQYF
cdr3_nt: TGTGCCAGCAGCGTAGGATCTAGCGGGGGAGAGACCCAGTACTTC

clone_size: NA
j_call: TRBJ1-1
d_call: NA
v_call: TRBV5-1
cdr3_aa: CASSLRRDTEAFF
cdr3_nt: TGCGCCAGCAGCTTGAGGAGGGACACTGAAGCTTTCTTT

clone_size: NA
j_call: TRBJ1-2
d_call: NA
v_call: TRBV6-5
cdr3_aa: CASDRTTGLGYGYTF
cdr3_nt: TGTGCCAGCGATCGTACAACAGGGCTAGGCTATGGCTACACCTTC

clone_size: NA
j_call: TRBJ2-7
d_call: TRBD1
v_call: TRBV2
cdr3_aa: CASSPQGAYEQYF
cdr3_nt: TGTGCCAGCAGTCCTCAGGGGGCGTACGAGCAGTACTTC

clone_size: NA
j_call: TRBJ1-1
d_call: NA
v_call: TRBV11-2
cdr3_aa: CASSLGGGWAEAFF
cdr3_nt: TGTGCCAGCAGCCTAGGCGGGGGTTGGGCTGAAGCTTTCTTT

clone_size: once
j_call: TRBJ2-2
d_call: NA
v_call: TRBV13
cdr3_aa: CASSPPYTGELFF
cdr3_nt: TGTGCCAGCAGCCCCCCGTACACCGGGGAGCTGTTTTTT

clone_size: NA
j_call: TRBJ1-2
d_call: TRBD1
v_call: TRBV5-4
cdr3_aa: CASSLPTQGAHGYTF
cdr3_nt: TGTGCCAGCAGCTTACCCACCCAGGGGGCCCATGGCTACACCTTC

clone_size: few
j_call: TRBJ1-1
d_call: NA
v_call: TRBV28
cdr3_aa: CASRPQGTMNTEAFF
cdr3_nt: TGTGCCAGCAGGCCACAGGGAACCATGAACACTGAAGCTTTCTTT

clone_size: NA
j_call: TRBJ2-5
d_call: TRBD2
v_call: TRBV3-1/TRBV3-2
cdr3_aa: CASSLLAGGHETQYF
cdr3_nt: TGTGCCAGCAGCCTACTAGCGGGGGGGCACGAGACCCAGTACTTC